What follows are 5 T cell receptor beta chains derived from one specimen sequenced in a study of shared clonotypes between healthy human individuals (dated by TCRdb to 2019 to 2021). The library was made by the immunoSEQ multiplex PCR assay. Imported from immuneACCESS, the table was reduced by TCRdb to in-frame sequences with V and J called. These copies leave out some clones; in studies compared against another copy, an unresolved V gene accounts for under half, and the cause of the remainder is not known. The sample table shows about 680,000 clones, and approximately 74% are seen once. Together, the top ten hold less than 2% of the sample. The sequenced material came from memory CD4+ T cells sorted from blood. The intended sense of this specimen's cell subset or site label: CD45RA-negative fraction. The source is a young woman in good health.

CDR3 bases: TGTGCCAGCAGTTTTCTAGCGGGAGGCCAAGAGACCCAGTACTTC. This encodes CASSFLAGGQETQYF. V gene TRBV28 combines with J gene TRBJ2-5; 11 bases line up with TRBD2. Losses at the gene ends were 3 bases for V and 1 base for J; bases not matched to a gene: 1. CDR3 length: 15 residues. From germline, CDR1 is MDHEN and CDR2 SYDVKM.

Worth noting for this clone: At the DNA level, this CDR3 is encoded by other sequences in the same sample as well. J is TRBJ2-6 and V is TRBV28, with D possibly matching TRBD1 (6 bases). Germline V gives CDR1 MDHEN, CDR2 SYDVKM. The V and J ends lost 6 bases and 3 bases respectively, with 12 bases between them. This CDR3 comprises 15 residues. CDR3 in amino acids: CASSLQGSGANVLTF. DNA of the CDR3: TGTGCCAGCAGCCTACAGGGAAGTGGGGCCAACGTCCTGACTTTC.

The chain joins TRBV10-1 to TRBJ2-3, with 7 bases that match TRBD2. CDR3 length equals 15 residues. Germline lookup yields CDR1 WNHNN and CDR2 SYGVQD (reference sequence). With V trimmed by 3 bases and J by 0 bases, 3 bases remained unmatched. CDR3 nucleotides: TGCGCCAGCAGTGATCTAGCGGCTAGCACAGATACGCAGTATTTT. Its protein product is CASSDLAASTDTQYF.

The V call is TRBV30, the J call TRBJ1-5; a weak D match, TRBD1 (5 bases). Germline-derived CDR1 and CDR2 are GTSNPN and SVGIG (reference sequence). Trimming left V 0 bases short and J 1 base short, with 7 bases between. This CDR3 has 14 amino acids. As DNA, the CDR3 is TGTGCCTGGAGTGTAAAGGGGAGCAATCAGCCCCAGCATTTT. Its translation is CAWSVKGSNQPQHF. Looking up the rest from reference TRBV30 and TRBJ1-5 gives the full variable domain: SQTIHQWPATLVQPVGSPLSLECTVEGTSNPNLYWYRQAAGRGLQLLFYSVGIGQISSEVPQNLSASRPQDRQFILSSKKLLLSDSGFYLCAWSVKGSNQPQHFGDGTRLSIL.

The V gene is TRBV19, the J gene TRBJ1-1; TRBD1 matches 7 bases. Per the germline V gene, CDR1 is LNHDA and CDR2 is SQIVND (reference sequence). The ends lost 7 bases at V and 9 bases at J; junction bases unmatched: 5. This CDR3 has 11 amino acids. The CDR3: CASNRRGQAFF. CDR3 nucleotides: TGTGCCAGTAACAGGAGGGGGCAAGCTTTCTTT.